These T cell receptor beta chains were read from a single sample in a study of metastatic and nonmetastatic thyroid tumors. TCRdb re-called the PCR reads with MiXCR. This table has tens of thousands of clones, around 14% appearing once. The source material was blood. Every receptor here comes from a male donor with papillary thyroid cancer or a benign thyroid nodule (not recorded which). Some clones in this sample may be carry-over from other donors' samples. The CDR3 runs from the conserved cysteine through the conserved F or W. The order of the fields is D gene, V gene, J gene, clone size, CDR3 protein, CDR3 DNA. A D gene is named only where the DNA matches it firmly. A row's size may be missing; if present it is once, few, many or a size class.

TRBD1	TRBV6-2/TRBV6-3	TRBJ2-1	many	CASRDLGQHSYNEQFF	TGTGCCAGCAGAGACTTGGGACAGCACTCCTACAATGAGCAGTTCTTC
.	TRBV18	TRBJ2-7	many	CASSPGVGVGEQYF	TGTGCCAGCTCACCCGGCGTAGGGGTCGGGGAGCAGTACTTC
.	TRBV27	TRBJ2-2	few	CASSLSLGSGELFF	TGTGCCAGCAGTTTATCGTTGGGGTCGGGGGAGCTGTTTTTT
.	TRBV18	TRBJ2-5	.	CASSPGETQYF	TGCGCCAGCTCACCAGGGGAGACCCAGTACTTC
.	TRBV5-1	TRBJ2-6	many	CASSARGASSGANVLTF	TGCGCCAGCAGTGCTAGAGGGGCGAGCTCTGGGGCCAACGTCCTGACTTTC
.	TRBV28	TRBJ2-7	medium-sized	CASSSSYPDTAPGEQYF	TGTGCCAGCAGTTCCTCTTACCCCGACACCGCTCCTGGCGAGCAGTACTTC
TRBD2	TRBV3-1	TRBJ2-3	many	CASSPLGGGYTDTQYF	TGTGCCAGCAGCCCCCTGGGCGGGGGTTACACAGATACGCAGTATTTT
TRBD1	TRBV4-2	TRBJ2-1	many	CASSQTGGSNEQFF	TGTGCCAGCAGCCAAACAGGGGGTAGCAATGAGCAGTTCTTC
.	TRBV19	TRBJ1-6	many	CASSVSDNSPLHF	TGTGCCAGTAGTGTATCTGATAATTCACCCCTCCACTTT
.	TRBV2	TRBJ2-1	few	CASRGGELGGNEQFF	TGTGCCAGCCGGGGTGGGGAACTGGGGGGCAATGAGCAGTTCTTC
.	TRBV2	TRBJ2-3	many	CASTGDSRTQYF	TGTGCCAGCACAGGAGACTCGCGGACGCAGTATTTT
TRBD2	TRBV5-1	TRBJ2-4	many	CASSFGTSGNIQYF	TGCGCCAGCAGCTTTGGGACTAGCGGAAACATTCAGTACTTC
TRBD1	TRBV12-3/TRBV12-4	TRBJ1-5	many	CASSVLTGSNQPQHF	TGTGCCAGCAGCGTTTTGACAGGGTCCAATCAGCCCCAGCATTTT
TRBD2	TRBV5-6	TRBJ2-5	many	CASSGGRAPQETQYF	TGTGCCAGCAGCGGGGGGAGGGCGCCTCAAGAGACCCAGTACTTC
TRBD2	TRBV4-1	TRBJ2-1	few	CASSQTSGRDNNEQFF	TGCGCCAGCAGCCAGACTAGCGGCAGGGACAACAATGAGCAGTTCTTC
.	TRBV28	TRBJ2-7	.	CASSRTINTHRVQYF	TGTGCCAGCAGTCGGACTATCAACACACATCGTGTTCAGTACTTC
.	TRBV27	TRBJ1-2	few	CASSWSGSNYGYTF	TGTGCCAGCAGTTGGTCAGGGTCTAACTATGGCTACACCTTC
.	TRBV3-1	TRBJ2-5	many	CASSQAIRKYQETQYF	TGTGCCAGCAGCCAAGCGATAAGGAAGTACCAAGAGACCCAGTACTTC
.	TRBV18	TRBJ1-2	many	CASSAGYGYTF	TGTGCCAGCTCGGCAGGGTATGGCTACACCTTC
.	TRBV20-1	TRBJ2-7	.	CSAVGLASYEQYF	TGCAGTGCCGTGGGGCTAGCGTCCTACGAGCAGTACTTC
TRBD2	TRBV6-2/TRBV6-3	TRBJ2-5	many	CASSYLAGARTQYF	TGTGCCAGCAGTTATCTAGCGGGGGCTCGGACCCAGTACTTC
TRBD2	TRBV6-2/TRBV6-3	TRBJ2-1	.	CASSYGTSGNEQFF	TGTGCCAGCAGTTACGGGACTAGCGGCAATGAGCAGTTCTTC
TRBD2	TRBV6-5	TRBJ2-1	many	CASSFPPRGACYNEQFF	TGTGCCAGCAGTTTTCCCCCGCGGGGGGCCTGCTACAATGAGCAGTTCTTC
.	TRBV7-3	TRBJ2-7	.	CASSPTAGYEQYF	TGTGCCAGCAGTCCAACGGCGGGGTACGAGCAGTACTTC
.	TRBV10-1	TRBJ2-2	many	CASSDFDRTNTGELFF	TGCGCCAGCAGTGATTTTGACAGGACCAACACCGGGGAGCTGTTTTTT
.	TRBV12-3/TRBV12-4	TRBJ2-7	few	CASSLKHTYEQYF	TGTGCCAGCAGTTTGAAGCATACCTACGAGCAGTACTTC
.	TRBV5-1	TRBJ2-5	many	CASSLGTRETQYF	TGCGCCAGCAGCTTGGGGACTCGAGAGACCCAGTACTTC
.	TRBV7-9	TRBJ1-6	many	CASSPALYNSPLHF	TGTGCCAGCAGCCCCGCGCTTTATAATTCACCCCTCCACTTT
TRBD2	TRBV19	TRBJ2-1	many	CASGITGTSGPWLF	TGTGCCAGTGGGATCACCGGGACTAGCGGCCCATGGCTCTTC
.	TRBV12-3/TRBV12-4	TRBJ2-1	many	CASSFQNNEQFF	TGTGCCAGCAGTTTTCAGAACAATGAGCAGTTCTTC
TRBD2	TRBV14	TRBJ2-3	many	CASSPSGAGNTQYF	TGTGCCAGCAGCCCTAGCGGGGCTGGAAATACGCAGTATTTT
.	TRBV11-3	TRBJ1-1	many	CASNPTVEAFF	TGTGCCAGCAACCCGACAGTAGAAGCTTTCTTT
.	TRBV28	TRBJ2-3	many	CAHWGAGTHTADTQYF	TGTGCACACTGGGGGGCAGGCACACACACCGCAGATACGCAGTATTTT
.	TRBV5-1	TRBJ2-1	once	CASSVQGQIYNEQFF	TGCGCCAGCAGCGTTCAGGGCCAAATCTACAATGAGCAGTTCTTC
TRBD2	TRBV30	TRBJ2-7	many	CAWSSGLAGRGGEQYF	TGTGCCTGGAGTTCTGGACTAGCGGGAAGGGGAGGCGAGCAGTACTTC
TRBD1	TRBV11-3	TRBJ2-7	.	CASSSRRDRVSYEQYF	TGTGCCAGCAGCTCCCGAAGGGACAGGGTGTCCTACGAGCAGTACTTC
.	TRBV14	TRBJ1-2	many	CASSQSRGYGYTF	TGTGCCAGCAGCCAGAGCCGCGGGTATGGCTACACCTTC
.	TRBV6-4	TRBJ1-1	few	CATSGAGNTEAFF	TGTGCCACCAGCGGGGCCGGTAACACTGAAGCTTTCTTT
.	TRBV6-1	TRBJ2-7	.	CASRVQTYERYF	TGTGCCAGCAGGGTGCAGACCTACGAGCGGTACTTC
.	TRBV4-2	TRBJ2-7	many	CASSQDLWREQYF	TGTGCCAGCAGCCAAGATCTTTGGCGCGAGCAGTACTTC
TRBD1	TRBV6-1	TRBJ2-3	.	CASSAGQGDTDTQYF	TGTGCCAGCAGTGCTGGACAGGGGGATACAGATACGCAGTATTTT
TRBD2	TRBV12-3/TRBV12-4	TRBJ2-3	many	CASSWVGGADTQYF	TGTGCCAGCAGTTGGGTCGGGGGGGCAGATACGCAGTATTTT
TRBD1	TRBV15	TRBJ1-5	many	CATRRQGARNQPQHF	TGTGCCACCAGGAGACAGGGGGCCCGCAATCAGCCCCAGCATTTT
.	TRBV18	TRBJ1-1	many	CASSPQGQTTEAFF	TGTGCCAGCTCACCGCAGGGGCAGACCACTGAAGCTTTCTTT
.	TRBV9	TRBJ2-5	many	CASSVAAGYQETQYF	TGTGCCAGCAGCGTAGCGGCGGGGTACCAAGAGACCCAGTACTTC
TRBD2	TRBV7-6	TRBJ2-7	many	CASSLGIAGGSSYEQYF	TGTGCCAGCAGCTTAGGTATAGCGGGGGGGAGCTCCTACGAGCAGTACTTC
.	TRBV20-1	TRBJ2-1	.	CSARDPSRGRNNEQFF	TGCAGTGCTAGAGACCCTAGCCGGGGCCGAAACAATGAGCAGTTCTTC
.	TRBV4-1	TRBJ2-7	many	CASSSGQLGSYEQYF	TGCGCCAGCAGTAGTGGTCAGCTAGGGTCCTACGAGCAGTACTTC
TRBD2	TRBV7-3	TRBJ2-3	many	CASSRGGDYSDTQYF	TGTGCCAGCAGCCGAGGAGGGGACTACAGCGATACGCAGTATTTT
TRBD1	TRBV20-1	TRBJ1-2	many	CSARDLRRTGEGYGYTF	TGCAGTGCTAGAGATTTGAGGCGGACAGGGGAGGGCTATGGCTACACCTTC
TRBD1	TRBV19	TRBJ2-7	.	CAISFTGGVEQYF	TGTGCCATTAGTTTTACAGGGGGCGTTGAACAGTACTTC
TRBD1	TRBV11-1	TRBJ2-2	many	CASSLGTGGTGELFF	TGTGCCAGCAGCTTAGGGACAGGGGGCACCGGGGAGCTGTTTTTT
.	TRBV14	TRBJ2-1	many	CASSLEAGPPRNEQFF	TGTGCCAGCAGCCTGGAGGCTGGGCCTCCCCGGAATGAGCAGTTCTTC
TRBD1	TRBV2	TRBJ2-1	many	CASVNSPGQGRRTQFF	TGTGCCAGCGTGAACTCACCCGGACAGGGTCGGAGAACCCAGTTCTTC
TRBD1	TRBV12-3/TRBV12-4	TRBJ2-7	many	CASSQTGIEQYF	TGTGCCAGCAGTCAGACAGGGATCGAGCAGTACTTC
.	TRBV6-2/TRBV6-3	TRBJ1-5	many	CASSYSLRQPQHF	TGTGCCAGCAGTTACTCGTTACGGCAGCCCCAGCATTTT
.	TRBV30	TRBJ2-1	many	CAWSVDEQFF	TGTGCCTGGAGTGTAGATGAGCAGTTCTTC
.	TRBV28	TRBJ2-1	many	CASSLYGGLEQFF	TGTGCCAGTAGTTTATATGGTGGCCTGGAGCAGTTCTTC
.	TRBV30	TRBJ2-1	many	CAWSVPPAGIGRNEQFF	TGTGCCTGGAGTGTACCCCCAGCAGGGATCGGCCGCAATGAGCAGTTCTTC
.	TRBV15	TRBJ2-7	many	CATSIPYGTLPYEQYF	TGTGCCACCAGCATCCCCTACGGGACACTGCCCTACGAGCAGTACTTC